This TCR beta chain was recovered during a study of type 1 regulatory T cells. Study at large: An in vitro protocol generated T-allo10, a Tr1-enriched, alloantigen-specific CD4 T cell product.

This clonotype has more than one count but fewer than ten. TCRdb redid the calling of the reads with MiXCR, one entry per CDR3 protein. Of 90,000 to 100,000 distinct CDR3 sequences in the sample, roughly a third were seen once. Sequencing was performed on CD4+ T cells, either the whole sample or a sorted fraction (not recorded which). This TCR was recovered from a human donor in good health.

The CDR3 bases are TGTGCCACCAGTGATCCGACGGCGGGGCCATACACAGATACGCAGTATTTT. This encodes CATSDPTAGPYTDTQYF. This rearrangement joins TRBV24-1 to TRBJ2-3, with D maybe TRBD2 (6 bases). Germline-derived CDR1 and CDR2 are KGHDR and SFDVKD. The V end was cut by 3 bases, the J end by 2 bases, with 17 bases between. CDR3 length equals 17 residues.